Listed below are T cell receptor beta chains from one sample, sequenced in a study of regulatory T cells in long-lasting Graves disease. TCRdb re-analysed the multiplex PCR reads in MiXCR, keeping a single row per CDR3 protein. The sample consists of about 470,000 distinct CDR3 sequences, less than 25% of them appearing once. Here the sequenced sample was peripheral blood mononuclear cells (PBMCs), taken when the disease was refractory, from a patient treated with antithyroid drugs. The receptors were sampled from a female donor with Graves disease. CDR3s leave out the opening cysteine and the closing phenylalanine or tryptophan. Each record gives: CDR3 protein, V gene, J gene, clone size. Expanded clones are given a class, and other clones once, few, many or no size at all.

CDR3: ASSTYGGVGTEAF; V: TRBV28; J: TRBJ1-1; size: many
CDR3: ATSEGLAGHYEQY; V: TRBV24-1; J: TRBJ2-7; size: NA
CDR3: SGIRDGEAF; V: TRBV29-1; J: TRBJ1-1; size: NA
CDR3: AWSVWKDRQVYEQY; V: TRBV30; J: TRBJ2-7; size: few
CDR3: ASSLAGQLYGGYT; V: TRBV27; J: TRBJ1-2; size: few
CDR3: ASSHEPLIGNEQY; V: TRBV4-1; J: TRBJ2-7; size: NA
CDR3: ASRFPGANYGYT; V: TRBV7-2; J: TRBJ1-2; size: NA
CDR3: ASSLGTDGELF; V: TRBV7-6; J: TRBJ2-2; size: NA
CDR3: AINPTGGWNGYT; V: TRBV10-3; J: TRBJ1-2; size: many
CDR3: AWANAAQAYEQY; V: TRBV30; J: TRBJ2-7; size: many